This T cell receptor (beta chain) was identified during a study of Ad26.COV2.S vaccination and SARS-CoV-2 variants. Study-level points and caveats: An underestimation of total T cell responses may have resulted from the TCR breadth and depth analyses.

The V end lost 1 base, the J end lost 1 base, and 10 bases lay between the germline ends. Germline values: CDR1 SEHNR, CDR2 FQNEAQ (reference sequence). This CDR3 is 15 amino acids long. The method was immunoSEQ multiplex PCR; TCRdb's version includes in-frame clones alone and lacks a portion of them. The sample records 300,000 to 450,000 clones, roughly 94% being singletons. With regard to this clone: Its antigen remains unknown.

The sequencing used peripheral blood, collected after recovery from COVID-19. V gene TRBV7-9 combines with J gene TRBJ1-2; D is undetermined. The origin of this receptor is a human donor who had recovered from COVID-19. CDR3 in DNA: TGTGCCAGCAGCTTAGTCCCGGGCAGTAACTATGGCTACACCTTC. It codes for CASSLVPGSNYGYTF.